The rows below give T cell receptor beta chains drawn from one sample of a study of cytomegalovirus exposure and HLA in healthy donors. Sequenced by immunoSEQ multiplex PCR; TCRdb stores in-frame clones only, minus some. The profile covers around 110,000 clones, with 50% to 75% appearing a single time and about 8.1% taken by the ten largest. The specimen was PBMCs. The receptor source for this set is a woman aged 40 to 50 in good health and CMV-seropositive. Both conserved end residues are trimmed from each CDR3. Fields, in order: clone size, V gene, CDR3 protein. Not every row has a clone size; where given, it reads once, few, many or a size class.

abundance: NA
v_gene: TRBV4-2
CDR3aa: ASSQESSGNGGELF

abundance: NA
v_gene: TRBV7-8
CDR3aa: ASSFRTGTGLPSGANVLT

abundance: few
v_gene: TRBV2
CDR3aa: ASTKDRGSYNEQF

abundance: once
v_gene: TRBV2
CDR3aa: ASSRGGANTEAF

abundance: NA
v_gene: TRBV18
CDR3aa: ASSSQGTDQETQY

abundance: NA
v_gene: TRBV28
CDR3aa: ASSTSRGQIDTQY

abundance: NA
v_gene: TRBV2
CDR3aa: ASGLDATDTQY

abundance: NA
v_gene: TRBV5-4
CDR3aa: ASSWRKDRFGSGANVLT

abundance: NA
v_gene: TRBV6-5
CDR3aa: ASKGAGVYEQY

abundance: NA
v_gene: TRBV14
CDR3aa: ASSHLRDSNTEAF

abundance: NA
v_gene: TRBV18
CDR3aa: ASSPNPSGNTGELF

abundance: NA
v_gene: TRBV27
CDR3aa: ASRPLTFGDSLNTEAF

abundance: once
v_gene: TRBV5-1
CDR3aa: ASRIGTGTNYGYT

abundance: NA
v_gene: TRBV2
CDR3aa: ASSTGQPNEKLF

abundance: once
v_gene: TRBV18
CDR3aa: ASSPLGQGETQY

abundance: NA
v_gene: TRBV18
CDR3aa: ASSPTRQGGYTEAF